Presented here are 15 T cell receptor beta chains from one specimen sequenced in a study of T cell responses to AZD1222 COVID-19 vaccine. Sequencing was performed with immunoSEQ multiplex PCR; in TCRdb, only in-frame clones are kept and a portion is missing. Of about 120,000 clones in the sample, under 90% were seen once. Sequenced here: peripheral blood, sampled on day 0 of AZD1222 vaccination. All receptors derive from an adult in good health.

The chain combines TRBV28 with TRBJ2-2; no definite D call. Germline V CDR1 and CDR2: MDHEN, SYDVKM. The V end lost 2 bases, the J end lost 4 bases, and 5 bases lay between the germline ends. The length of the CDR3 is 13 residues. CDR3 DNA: TGTGCCAGCAGTTTAAGGACCACCGGGGAGCTGTTTTTT. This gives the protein CASSLRTTGELFF.

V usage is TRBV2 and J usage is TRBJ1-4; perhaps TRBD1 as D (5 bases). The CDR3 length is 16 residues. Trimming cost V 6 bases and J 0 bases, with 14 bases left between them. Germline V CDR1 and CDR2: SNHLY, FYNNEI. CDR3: CASRLARGATNEKLFF. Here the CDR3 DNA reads TGTGCCAGCAGGCTAGCCAGAGGGGCAACTAATGAAAAACTGTTTTTT.

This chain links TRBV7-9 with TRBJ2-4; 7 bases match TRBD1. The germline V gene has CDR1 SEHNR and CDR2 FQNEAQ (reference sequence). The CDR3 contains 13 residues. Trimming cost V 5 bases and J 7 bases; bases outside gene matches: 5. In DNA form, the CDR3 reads TGTGCCAGCAGCCTAGGGGGACAGAACATTCAGTACTTC. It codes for CASSLGGQNIQYF.

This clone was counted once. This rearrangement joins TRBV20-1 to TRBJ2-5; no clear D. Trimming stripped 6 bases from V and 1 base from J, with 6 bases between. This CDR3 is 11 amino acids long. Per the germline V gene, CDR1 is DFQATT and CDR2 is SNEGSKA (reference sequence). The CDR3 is CSASSQETQYF. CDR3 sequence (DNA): TGCAGTGCGTCTAGCCAAGAGACCCAGTACTTC.

The CDR3 bases are TGTGCCATCAGTGAGTCGACTCGGCTAGCGGGAGCCTACAATGAGCAGTTCTTC. It codes for CAISESTRLAGAYNEQFF. The chain carries TRBV10-3 and TRBJ2-1; 10 nucleotides align to TRBD2. This CDR3 has 18 residues. V lost 0 bases and J lost 2; bases outside the gene matches: 7. The V gene's germline CDR1 is ENHRY and CDR2 SYGVKD.

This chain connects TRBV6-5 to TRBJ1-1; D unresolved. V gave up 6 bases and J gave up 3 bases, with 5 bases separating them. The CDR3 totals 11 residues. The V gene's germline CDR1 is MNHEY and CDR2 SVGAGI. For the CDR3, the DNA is TGTGCCAGCAGATTTGACACTGAAGCTTTCTTT. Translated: CASRFDTEAFF.

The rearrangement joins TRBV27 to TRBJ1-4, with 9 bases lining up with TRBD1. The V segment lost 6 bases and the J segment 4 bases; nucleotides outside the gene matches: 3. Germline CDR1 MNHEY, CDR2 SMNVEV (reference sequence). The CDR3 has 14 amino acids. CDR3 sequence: CASRGQGNNEKLFF. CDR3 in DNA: TGTGCCAGCAGGGGACAGGGAAATAATGAAAAACTGTTTTTT.

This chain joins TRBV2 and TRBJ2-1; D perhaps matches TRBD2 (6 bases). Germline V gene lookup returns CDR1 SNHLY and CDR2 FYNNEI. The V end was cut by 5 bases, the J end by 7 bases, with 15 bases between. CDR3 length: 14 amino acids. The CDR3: CASSSSGLRNEQFF. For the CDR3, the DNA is TGTGCCAGCAGTTCCTCGGGACTGAGGAATGAGCAGTTCTTC.

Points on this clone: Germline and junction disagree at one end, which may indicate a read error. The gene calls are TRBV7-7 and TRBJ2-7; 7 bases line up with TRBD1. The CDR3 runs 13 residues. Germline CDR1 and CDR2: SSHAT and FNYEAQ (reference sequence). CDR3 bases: TGTGCTAGCAGCTCGGATGAGGGGGCCGAGCAGTACTTC. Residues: CASSSDEGAEQYF.

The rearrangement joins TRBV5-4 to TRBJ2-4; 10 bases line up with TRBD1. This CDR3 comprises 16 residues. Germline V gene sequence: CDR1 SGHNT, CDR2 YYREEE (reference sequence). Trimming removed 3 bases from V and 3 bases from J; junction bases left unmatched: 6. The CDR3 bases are TGTGCCAGCAGCTCCATGACAGGGGGCGTCAAAAACATTCAGTACTTC. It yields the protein CASSSMTGGVKNIQYF.

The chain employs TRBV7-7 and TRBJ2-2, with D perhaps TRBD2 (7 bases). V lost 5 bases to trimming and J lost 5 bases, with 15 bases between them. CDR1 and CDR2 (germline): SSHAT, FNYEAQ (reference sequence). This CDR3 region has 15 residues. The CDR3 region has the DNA TGTGCCAGCAGCCCAATAGGGGGGGATACCGGGGAGCTGTTTTTT. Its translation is CASSPIGGDTGELFF. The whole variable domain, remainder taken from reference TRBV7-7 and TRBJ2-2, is GAGVSQSPRYKVTKRGQDVTLRCDPISSHATLYWYQQALGQGPEFLTYFNYEAQPDKSGLPSDRFSAERPEGSISTLTIQRTEQRDSAMYRCASSPIGGDTGELFFGEGSRLTVL.

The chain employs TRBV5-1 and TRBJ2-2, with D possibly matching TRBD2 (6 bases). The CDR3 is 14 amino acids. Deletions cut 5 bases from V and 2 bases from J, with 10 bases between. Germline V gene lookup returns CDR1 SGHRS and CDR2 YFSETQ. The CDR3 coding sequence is TGCGCCAGCAGGGAGGGGACCAACACCGGGGAGCTGTTTTTT. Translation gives CASREGTNTGELFF.

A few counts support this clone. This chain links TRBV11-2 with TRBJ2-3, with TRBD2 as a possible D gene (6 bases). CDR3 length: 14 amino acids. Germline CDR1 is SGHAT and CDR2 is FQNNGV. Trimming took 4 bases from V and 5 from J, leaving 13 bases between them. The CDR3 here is CASSSRRDGDTQYF. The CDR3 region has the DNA TGTGCCAGCAGCTCACGGCGGGATGGAGATACGCAGTATTTT.

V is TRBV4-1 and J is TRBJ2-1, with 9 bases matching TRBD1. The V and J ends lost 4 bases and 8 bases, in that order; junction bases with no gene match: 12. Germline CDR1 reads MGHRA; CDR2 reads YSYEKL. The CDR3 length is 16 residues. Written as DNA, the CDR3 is TGCGCCAGCAGCCTCGGGACAGGGTCTCCCCCCGATGAGCAGTTCTTC. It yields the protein CASSLGTGSPPDEQFF.

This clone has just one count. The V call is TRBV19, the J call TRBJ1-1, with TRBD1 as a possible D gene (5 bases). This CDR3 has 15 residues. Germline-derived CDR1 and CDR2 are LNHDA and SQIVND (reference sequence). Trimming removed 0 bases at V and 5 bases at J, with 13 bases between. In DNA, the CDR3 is TGTGCCAGTAGTATAGACGGGACGCTGATTACTGAAGCTTTCTTT. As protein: CASSIDGTLITEAFF.